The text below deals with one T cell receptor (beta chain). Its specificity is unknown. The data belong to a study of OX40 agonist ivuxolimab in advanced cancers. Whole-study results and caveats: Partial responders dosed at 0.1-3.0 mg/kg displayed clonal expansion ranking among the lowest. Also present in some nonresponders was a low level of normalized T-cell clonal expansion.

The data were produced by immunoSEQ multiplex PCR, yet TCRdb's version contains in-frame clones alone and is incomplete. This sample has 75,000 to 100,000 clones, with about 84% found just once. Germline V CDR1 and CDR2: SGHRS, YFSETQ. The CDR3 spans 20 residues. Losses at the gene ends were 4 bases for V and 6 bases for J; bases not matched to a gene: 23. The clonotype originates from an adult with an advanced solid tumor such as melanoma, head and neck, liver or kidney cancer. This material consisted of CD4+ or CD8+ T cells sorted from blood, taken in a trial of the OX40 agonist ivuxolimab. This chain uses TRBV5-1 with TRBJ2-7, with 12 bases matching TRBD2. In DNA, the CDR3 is TGCGCCAGCAGCCATCGGGAGGGGCTGCCGACTAGCGGGAGCCTGGGCGAGCAGTACTTC. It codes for CASSHREGLPTSGSLGEQYF.